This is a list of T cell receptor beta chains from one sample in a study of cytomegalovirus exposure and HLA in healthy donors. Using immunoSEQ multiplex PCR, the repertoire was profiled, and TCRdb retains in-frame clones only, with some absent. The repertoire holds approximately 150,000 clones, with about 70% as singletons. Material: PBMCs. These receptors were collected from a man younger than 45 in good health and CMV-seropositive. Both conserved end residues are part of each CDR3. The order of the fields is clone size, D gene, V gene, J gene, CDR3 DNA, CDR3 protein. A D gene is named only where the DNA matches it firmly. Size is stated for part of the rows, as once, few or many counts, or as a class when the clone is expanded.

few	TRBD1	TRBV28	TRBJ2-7	TGTGCCAGCAGATTTGCTGCCGGGACAGCCCCCTACGAGCAGTACTTC	CASRFAAGTAPYEQYF
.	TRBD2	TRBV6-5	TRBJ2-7	TGTGCCAGCAGTTACTTTAGCGGGCTCACCTACGAGCAGTACTTC	CASSYFSGLTYEQYF
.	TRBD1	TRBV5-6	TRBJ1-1	TGTGCCAGCAACGTAAAAGGACAGGGCCAGGCTTTCTTT	CASNVKGQGQAFF
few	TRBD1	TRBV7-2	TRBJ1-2	TGTGCCAGCAGCCCCCACCCGGGACAGGGGTTCTATGGCTACACCTTC	CASSPHPGQGFYGYTF
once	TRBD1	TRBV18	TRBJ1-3	TGTGCCAGCTCACCGCCGACAGGGACTGGAAACACCATATATTTT	CASSPPTGTGNTIYF
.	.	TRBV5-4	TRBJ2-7	TGTGCCAGCAGCTTGACAGGGATAGAACAGTACTTC	CASSLTGIEQYF
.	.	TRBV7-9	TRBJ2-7	TGTGCCAGCAGTTTGACAGGTATTAGCTCCTACGAGCAGTACTTC	CASSLTGISSYEQYF
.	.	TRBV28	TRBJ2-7	TGTGCCAGCAGTTTAGCCTCATTTGGGCATTCCTACGAGCAGTACTTC	CASSLASFGHSYEQYF
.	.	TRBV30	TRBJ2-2	TGTGCCTGGACTCGGCTAGAGGTTAACGGGGAGCTGTTTTTT	CAWTRLEVNGELFF
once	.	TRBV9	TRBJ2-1	TGTGCCAGCAGCGGATGGATCGGGACTGACAATGAGCAGTTCTTC	CASSGWIGTDNEQFF
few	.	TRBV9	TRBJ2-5	TGTGCCAGCAGCGTAGTAGGATCCAGCGGTCAAGAGACCCAGTACTTC	CASSVVGSSGQETQYF
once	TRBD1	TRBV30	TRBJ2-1	TGTGCCTGGAACCTTGATGGGACAGGGGCACATGAGCAGTTCTTC	CAWNLDGTGAHEQFF
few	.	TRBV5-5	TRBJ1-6	TGTGCCAGCAGCTTAGGACTCCAGACTAATTCACCCCTCCACTTT	CASSLGLQTNSPLHF
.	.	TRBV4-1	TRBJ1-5	TGCGCCAGCAGCCAAGAAGCGGGCGGGAGTCAGCCCCAGCATTTT	CASSQEAGGSQPQHF
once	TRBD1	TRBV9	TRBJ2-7	TGTGCCAGCAGTCGACAGGGGACGAGCTCCTACGAGCAGTACTTC	CASSRQGTSSYEQYF
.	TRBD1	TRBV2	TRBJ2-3	TGTGCCAGCAGCGGGGACAGTTGGGATACGCAGTATTTT	CASSGDSWDTQYF
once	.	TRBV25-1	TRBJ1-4	TGTGCCAGCAGGACAGGTTCCGAAAAACTGTTTTTT	CASRTGSEKLFF
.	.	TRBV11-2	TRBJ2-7	TGTGCCAGCAGCTTAGATTCAGATAACGAGCAGTACTTC	CASSLDSDNEQYF
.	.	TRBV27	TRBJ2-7	TGTGCCAGCAGTTTATTTGACAGAAACTACGAGCAGTACTTC	CASSLFDRNYEQYF
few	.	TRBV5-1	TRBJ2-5	TGCGCCAGCAGCTCCGGGACACAGCAAGAGACCCAGTACTTC	CASSSGTQQETQYF
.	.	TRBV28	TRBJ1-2	TGTGCCAGCAGGACAGCCTCAGTAACAAACTATGGCTACACCTTC	CASRTASVTNYGYTF
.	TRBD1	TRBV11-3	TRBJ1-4	TGTGCCAGCAGCTTAGAGTCGCAGGGGGCGACGTTTTTT	CASSLESQGATFF
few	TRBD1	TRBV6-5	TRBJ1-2	TGTGCCAGCAGTTACGCGGACAGGGATGGCTACACCTTC	CASSYADRDGYTF
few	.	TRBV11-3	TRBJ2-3	TGTGCCAGCAGCTCGAAGTGGGCTAGCCTTAGCACAGATACGCAGTATTTT	CASSSKWASLSTDTQYF
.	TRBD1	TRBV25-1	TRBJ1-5	TGTGCCAGCAGTGACGGACAGGCTAGCAATCAGCCCCAGCATTTT	CASSDGQASNQPQHF
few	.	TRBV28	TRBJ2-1	TGTGCCAGCAGTTTGGGGCTCAGGTACAATGAGCAGTTCTTC	CASSLGLRYNEQFF
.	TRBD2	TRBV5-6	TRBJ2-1	TGTGCCAGCAGCTTGGGACTAGCGGGATTCAATGAGCAGTTCTTC	CASSLGLAGFNEQFF
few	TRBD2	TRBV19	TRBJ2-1	TGTGCCAGTAGTATAGGAAGGGAGGGTGAGCAGTTCTTC	CASSIGREGEQFF
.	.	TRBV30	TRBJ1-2	TGTGCCTGGAGTCTCGGCGGCACCTATGGCTACACCTTC	CAWSLGGTYGYTF
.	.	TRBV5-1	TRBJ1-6	TGCGCCAGCAGCTTGGGCATAATCCAAGACTCCCTCCACTTT	CASSLGIIQDSLHF
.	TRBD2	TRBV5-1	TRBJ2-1	TGCGCCAGCAGCTACAGCGGGGAAGGGGAGCAGTTCTTC	CASSYSGEGEQFF
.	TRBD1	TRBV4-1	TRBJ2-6	TGCGCCAGCAGCCAAGAGGGACAGGGGGCGAACGGGGCCAACGTCCTGACTTTC	CASSQEGQGANGANVLTF
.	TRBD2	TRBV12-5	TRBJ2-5	TGTGCTAGTGGTTTGGTACTAGCGGTGCCCGAGCGAGAGACCCAGTACTTC	CASGLVLAVPERETQYF
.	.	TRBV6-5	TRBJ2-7	TGTGCCAGCAAATTAAGCGGGGCTGGGGGCTCCGAGCAGTACTTC	CASKLSGAGGSEQYF
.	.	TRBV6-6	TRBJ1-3	TGTGCCAGCAGGTCCCGGACAATAGGAAACACCATATATTTT	CASRSRTIGNTIYF
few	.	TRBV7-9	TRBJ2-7	TGTGCCAGCAGCTTAGATTCTTGGGGAGTGTTGGGCTACGAGCAGTACTTC	CASSLDSWGVLGYEQYF
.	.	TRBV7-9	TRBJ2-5	TGTGCCAGCAGCTTAGCGAACACCGACTATCAAGAGACCCAGTACTTC	CASSLANTDYQETQYF
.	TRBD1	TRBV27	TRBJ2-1	TGTGCCAGCAGTTTATATGGTTATCGGACAGGGCTTAATGAGCAGTTCTTC	CASSLYGYRTGLNEQFF
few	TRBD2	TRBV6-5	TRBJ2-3	TGTGCCAGCAGTTACCACCCGGGAGGAGAAGATACGCAGTATTTT	CASSYHPGGEDTQYF
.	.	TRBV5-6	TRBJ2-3	TGTGCCAGCAGCCTGCTAGTAGAGGTCGATACGCAGTATTTT	CASSLLVEVDTQYF
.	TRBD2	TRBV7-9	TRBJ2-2	TGTGCCAGCAGCCTACTAGCGGGAGGGACCGGGGAGCTGTTTTTT	CASSLLAGGTGELFF
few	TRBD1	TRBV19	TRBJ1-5	TGTGCCATACAGGGGGCAGGTCAGCCCCAGCATTTT	CAIQGAGQPQHF
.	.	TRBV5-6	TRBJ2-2	TGTGCCAGCAGCTTGGGAGGGCCCGGGGAGCTGTTTTTT	CASSLGGPGELFF
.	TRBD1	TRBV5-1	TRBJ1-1	TGCGCCAGCAGCTTCCAAGGACAGGGAGGCACTGAAGCTTTCTTT	CASSFQGQGGTEAFF
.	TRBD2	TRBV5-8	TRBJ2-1	TGTGCCAGCAGCCGCACTAGCGGGTTCTACAATGAGCAGTTCTTC	CASSRTSGFYNEQFF
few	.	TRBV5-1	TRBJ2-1	TGCGCCAGCAGCCGGCAGGAGGCCTACAATGAGCAGTTCTTC	CASSRQEAYNEQFF
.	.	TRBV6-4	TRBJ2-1	TGTGCCAGCAGTCTGCTACCCAATGCCGGGTCCTACAATGAGCAGTTCTTC	CASSLLPNAGSYNEQFF
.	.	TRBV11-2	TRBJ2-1	TGTGCCAGCAGCTTAGGGCAATTAAATGAGCAGTTCTTC	CASSLGQLNEQFF